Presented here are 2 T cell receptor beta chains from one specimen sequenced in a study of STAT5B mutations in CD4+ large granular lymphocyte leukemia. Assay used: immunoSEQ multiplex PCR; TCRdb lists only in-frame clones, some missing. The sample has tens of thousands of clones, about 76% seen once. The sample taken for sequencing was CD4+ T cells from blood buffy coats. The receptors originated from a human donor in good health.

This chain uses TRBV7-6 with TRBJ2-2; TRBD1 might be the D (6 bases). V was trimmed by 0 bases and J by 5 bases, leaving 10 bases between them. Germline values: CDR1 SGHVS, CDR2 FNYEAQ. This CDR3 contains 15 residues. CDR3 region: CASSLALTGTGELFF. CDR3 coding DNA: TGTGCCAGCAGCTTAGCTCTAACAGGGACCGGGGAGCTGTTTTTT. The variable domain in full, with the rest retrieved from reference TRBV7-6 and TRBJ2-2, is GAGVSQSPRYKVTKRGQDVALRCDPISGHVSLYWYRQALGQGPEFLTYFNYEAQQDKSGLPNDRFSAERPEGSISTLTIQRTEQRDSAMYRCASSLALTGTGELFFGEGSRLTVL.

CDR3 sequence (DNA): TGTGCCAGCGGAGAAAAGGGGTTGAATGAAAAACTGTTTTTT. Amino acid sequence: CASGEKGLNEKLFF. The rearrangement joins TRBV7-8 to TRBJ1-4; maybe TRBD1 (5 bases). Per germline, CDR1 SGHVS and CDR2 FQNEAQ. The length of the CDR3 is 14 residues. V lost 8 bases, J lost 5 bases, and 15 bases lay in between.